This record looks at one T cell receptor beta chain sequence and its context. These data are taken from a study of neoadjuvant anti-PD-1 for oral cavity cancer. TCRdb's copy holds only in-frame clones and misses some; the assay was immunoSEQ multiplex PCR. Of just over 65,000 clones in the sample, approximately 84% were seen once. Trimming took 0 bases from V and 4 from J; bases not matched to a gene: 13. This CDR3 comprises 18 residues. Germline CDR1 and CDR2: SGHRS and YFSETQ. The time point denotes: after neoadjuvant nivolumab, at surgical resection. Patients were newly diagnosed with stage II-IVA oral cavity squamous cell carcinoma without prior systemic or radiation treatment. Cohort: HPV-negative, locally advanced oral cavity squamous cell carcinoma patients.

This receptor was identified in a person between 40 and 85 years old with oral cavity squamous cell carcinoma. V and J are TRBV5-1 and TRBJ2-5; TRBD2 agrees at 9 bases. The specimen was PBMCs, collected after nivolumab (anti-PD-1) treatment. Here the CDR3 reads CASSLALAGPRRGETQYF. CDR3 in DNA: TGCGCCAGCAGCTTGGCACTAGCGGGCCCTCGGCGAGGAGAGACCCAGTACTTC.